The 28 T cell receptor beta chains listed next were all sequenced from one sample in a study of blood T cell repertoires in COVID-19. Only in-frame clones appear in the TCRdb table, and some are missing; sequencing was by immunoSEQ multiplex PCR. The table lists about 110,000 clones, approximately 88% of them singletons. The sequenced sample was peripheral blood. Source of these receptors: a man between 45 and 60 years old with active or convalescent COVID-19.

This clone appeared a single time. The chain uses TRBV21-1 and TRBJ1-4; the table's D call of TRBD1 was not tested on the DNA. TRBV21-1 is a listed pseudogene. The CDR3 contains 13 residues. The CDR3 reads CASTPGQPRKLFF. The CDR3 DNA reads as TGTGCCAGCACGCCGGGACAGCCGAGAAAACTGTTTTTT.

Turning to this clone: One base away lies a much larger clone, so this may be a sequencing read error. Distinct nucleotide sequences in the sample also encode this CDR3. The J gene is TRBJ2-4, the V gene TRBV6-5; 9 nucleotides agree with TRBD2. The CDR3 length is 16 residues. In germline, CDR1 is MNHEY, CDR2 SVGAGI. V shed 0 bases and J 1 base; nucleotides not matched to a gene: 1. The CDR3 reads CASSYSGLAAKNIQYF. The CDR3 DNA sequence: TGTGCCAGCAGTTACTCTGGACTAGCGGCCAAAAACATTCAGTACTTC.

J is TRBJ2-5 and V is TRBV28; 7 bases are shared with TRBD2. The germline gives CDR1 MDHEN, CDR2 SYDVKM. J was trimmed by 5 bases and V by 2 bases; bases with no gene match: 5. The CDR3 is made up of 14 amino acids. Written as DNA, the CDR3 is TGTGCCAGCAGTTTAGTCGGGAGGACGGAGACCCAGTACTTC. Translated: CASSLVGRTETQYF.

Concerning this clone: Other DNA sequences in the same sample also yield this CDR3. This sequence joins TRBV18 and TRBJ1-5; possible D gene TRBD1, 5 bases. V lost 3 bases and J lost 0, with 6 bases in between. The CDR3 is made up of 14 amino acids. Germline CDR1 KGHSH, CDR2 LQKENI. CDR3 loop: CASSPGGSNQPQHF. CDR3 DNA sequence: TGTGCCAGCTCACCCGGGGGTAGCAATCAGCCCCAGCATTTT. The full variable domain, completed using reference TRBV18 and TRBJ1-5, is NAGVMQNPRHLVRRRGQEARLRCSPMKGHSHVYWYRQLPEEGLKFMVYLQKENIIDESGMPKERFSAEFPKEGPSILRIQQVVRGDSAAYFCASSPGGSNQPQHFGDGTRLSIL.

This clone was picked up one time. The chain uses TRBV3-1 (or the pseudogene TRBV3-2) and TRBJ1-5; D may be TRBD1 (6 bases). The CDR3 is 15 amino acids. Germline lookup yields CDR1 LGHDT and CDR2 YNNKEL (reference sequence). V shed 0 bases and J shed 7 bases, with 13 bases lying between them. The CDR3 DNA follows: TGTGCCAGCAGCCAAGATCTATCCAGGGGACAGCCCCAGCATTTT. It codes for CASSQDLSRGQPQHF.

The V gene is TRBV5-6, the J gene TRBJ2-6; 7 bases match TRBD1. The CDR3 loop spans 16 amino acids. Germline CDR1 and CDR2: SGHDT and YYEEEE. Losses at the gene ends were 0 bases for V and 2 bases for J; bases not matched to a gene: 2. CDR3: CASSLEGGPGANVLTF. The CDR3, as DNA: TGTGCCAGCAGCTTGGAAGGGGGCCCTGGGGCCAACGTCCTGACTTTC.

This chain uses TRBV5-1 with TRBJ2-3; 10 bases agree with TRBD2. The CDR3 loop spans 16 amino acids. The germline V gene encodes CDR1 SGHRS and CDR2 YFSETQ. V lost 4 bases and J lost 4; bases outside the gene matches: 9. The chain's CDR3 is CASSVASGRFADTQYF. The CDR3 coding sequence is TGCGCCAGCAGCGTAGCTAGCGGGAGATTCGCAGATACGCAGTATTTT.

This clone was observed a single time. The J gene is TRBJ1-5, the V gene TRBV5-6; perhaps TRBD1 as D (5 bases). V shed 4 bases and J shed 1 base, with 24 bases lying between them. This CDR3 contains 19 residues. Germline V CDR1 and CDR2: SGHDT, YYEEEE. CDR3: CASSPLIGGGWVSNQPQHF. The CDR3 region has the DNA TGTGCCAGCAGCCCCCTAATAGGTGGGGGGTGGGTAAGCAATCAGCCCCAGCATTTT.

This chain uses TRBV19 with TRBJ2-1; 10 bases are shared with TRBD1. V lost 3 bases and J lost 7; bases outside the gene matches: 27. Germline V gives CDR1 LNHDA, CDR2 SQIVND (reference sequence). The CDR3 sequence is 22 residues long. Written as DNA, the CDR3 is TGTGCCAGTAGTATGAGAGGAAATCAGGGACAGGGGCGCCGGACGCTCGGAAATGAGCAGTTCTTC. It yields the protein CASSMRGNQGQGRRTLGNEQFF.

The V call is TRBV24-1, the J call TRBJ1-1, with D uncertain. Germline loops: CDR1 KGHDR, CDR2 SFDVKD. The CDR3 runs to 16 residues. Trimming pared 4 bases from V and 3 bases from J, leaving 17 bases between. CDR3 in DNA: TGTGCCACCAGTGACCGACCGCTGAACCGGGACACTGAAGCTTTCTTT. This translates into CATSDRPLNRDTEAFF.

The CDR3 spells CASSLDTLNTEAFF. Here the CDR3 DNA reads TGCGCCAGCAGCTTGGACACATTGAACACTGAAGCTTTCTTT. The chain is built from TRBV5-1 and TRBJ1-1; no definite D call. The ends were cut back, 0 bases at V and 0 bases at J, with 6 bases in the middle. Germline V gene sequence: CDR1 SGHRS, CDR2 YFSETQ. CDR3 size: 14 residues.

The chain joins TRBV9 to TRBJ2-3; 8 bases line up with TRBD1. V gave up 1 base and J gave up 1 base; unmatched junction bases: 5. The V gene's germline CDR1 is SGDLS and CDR2 YYNGEE. This CDR3 contains 16 residues. DNA of the CDR3: TGTGCCAGCAGCGTATCCCGGACAGGGCGCACAGATACGCAGTATTTT. Translating gives CASSVSRTGRTDTQYF.

The rearrangement links TRBV21-1 to TRBJ2-7; the table's D call, TRBD1, was not checked against the DNA. TRBV21-1 is tagged as a pseudogene. The CDR3 consists of 14 residues. The CDR3 bases are TGTGCCAGAACCAATTGGCACAAAACCTACGAGCAGTACTTC. Amino acid sequence: CARTNWHKTYEQYF.

The J gene is TRBJ2-5, the V gene TRBV11-2; 12 bases align to TRBD2. V was clipped by 1 base and J by 4 bases; unmatched bases: 4. Looked up from germline, CDR1 is SGHAT and CDR2 is FQNNGV. CDR3 length: 16 residues. The CDR3 region is CASSLGLAGVTETQYF. DNA of the CDR3: TGTGCCAGCAGCTTAGGACTAGCGGGAGTTACAGAGACCCAGTACTTC.

The rearrangement uses TRBV6-2 or TRBV6-3 and TRBJ2-1, with D maybe TRBD1 (5 bases). The CDR3 has 15 amino acids. CDR1 and CDR2 (germline): MNHEY, SVGEGT. Between the trimmed V and J ends, which lost 3 bases and 9 bases, there was a span of 18 bases. The CDR3 DNA sequence: TGTGCCAGCAGTTATTCCCAGGGCGTGGTCGGTGAGCAGTTCTTC. Its translation: CASSYSQGVVGEQFF.

This clone was detected only once. This chain's CDR3 is CASSDSADSQDGYTF. The CDR3 nucleotides read TGTGCCAGCAGTGACTCCGCTGACAGCCAGGATGGCTACACCTTC. V is TRBV6-4 and J is TRBJ1-2; D perhaps matches TRBD1 (5 bases). The germline CDR1 and CDR2 sequences are MRHNA and SNTAGT. The V gene lost 0 bases and the J gene lost 6 bases, with 14 bases spanning the gap. CDR3 length equals 15 residues.

This sequence joins TRBV15 and TRBJ2-4; a weak D match, TRBD2 (5 bases). Germline values: CDR1 LNHNV, CDR2 YYDKDF (reference sequence). There are 15 residues in the CDR3. Trimming took 0 bases from V and 6 from J, leaving 12 bases between them. The CDR3 coding sequence is TGTGCCACCAGCAGAGATCCAGGAGAGGGAAACATTCAGTACTTC. Translating gives CATSRDPGEGNIQYF.

The chain recombines TRBV5-4 with TRBJ2-1; TRBD2 matches at 11 bases. With 4 bases clipped from V and 7 bases from J, the junction kept 10 bases outside the gene matches. The length of the CDR3 is 16 residues. Germline CDR1 reads SGHNT; CDR2 reads YYREEE (reference sequence). As DNA, the CDR3 is TGTGCCAGCAGCCCCGAACTAGCGGGAGTTCTGAATGAGCAGTTCTTC. Translation: CASSPELAGVLNEQFF.

The chain uses TRBV7-2 and TRBJ1-1, with 9 bases identical to TRBD1. CDR1 and CDR2 from the germline V gene are SGHTA and FQGNSA. With 1 base clipped from V and 2 bases from J, the junction kept 8 bases outside the gene matches. The CDR3 length is 17 residues. The CDR3 DNA is TGTGCCAGCAGCTTAGGTGGACAGGGGCCGGGAAACACTGAAGCTTTCTTT. Protein sequence: CASSLGGQGPGNTEAFF.

The chain uses TRBV19 and TRBJ2-3, with 8 bases matching TRBD2. The germline CDR1 and CDR2 sequences are LNHDA and SQIVND (reference sequence). The CDR3 consists of 16 residues. V shed 0 bases and J 9 bases; nucleotides not matched to a gene: 11. CDR3 region: CASSIDLGLESGTQYF. CDR3 DNA sequence: TGTGCCAGTAGTATAGATCTGGGACTAGAGTCGGGGACGCAGTATTTT.

This clone occurred once. The chain is built from TRBV28 and TRBJ1-6, with 11 bases that match TRBD1. Per germline, CDR1 MDHEN and CDR2 SYDVKM. The CDR3 runs 15 residues. V lost 6 bases, J lost 10 bases, and 8 bases stayed unmatched. For the CDR3, the DNA is TGTGCCAGCAGGGGGGGTAGGACAGGGGGCTCACCCCTCCACTTT. It yields the protein CASRGGRTGGSPLHF. Full variable domain (missing parts from reference TRBV28 and TRBJ1-6): DVKVTQSSRYLVKRTGEKVFLECVQDMDHENMFWYRQDPGLGLRLIYFSYDVKMKEKGDIPEGYSVSREKKERFSLILESASTNQTSMYLCASRGGRTGGSPLHFGNGTRLTVT.

The rearrangement joins TRBV6-2 or TRBV6-3 to TRBJ1-1; possible D gene TRBD1, 6 bases. Germline lookup yields CDR1 MNHEY and CDR2 SVGEGT. The V end lost 7 bases, the J end lost 5 bases, and 17 bases lay between the germline ends. This CDR3 spans 14 amino acids. The CDR3 here is CASTPHRDKTEAFF. In DNA, the CDR3 is TGTGCCAGCACCCCCCACAGGGACAAGACTGAAGCTTTCTTT.

The chain couples TRBV10-1 to TRBJ1-1, with a possible D match to TRBD1 (6 bases). The germline V and J ends were trimmed by 0 bases and 4 bases, with 9 bases remaining between them. Germline-derived CDR1 and CDR2 are WNHNN and SYGVQD (reference sequence). There are 14 residues in the CDR3. The CDR3 nucleotides are TGCGCCAGCAGTGAGTCGGGGGGGGCCACTGAAGCTTTCTTT. Amino acid sequence: CASSESGGATEAFF.

The chain employs TRBV27 and TRBJ1-2; a weak D match, TRBD1 (5 bases). V lost 5 bases and J lost 7, with 20 bases in between. This CDR3 contains 15 residues. Germline-derived CDR1 and CDR2 are MNHEY and SMNVEV (reference sequence). CDR3 DNA sequence: TGTGCCAGCAGTCCCCTAAGGGGTAGATTTAGTGGCTACACCTTC. The encoded protein is CASSPLRGRFSGYTF.

V gene TRBV30 combines with J gene TRBJ2-6, with D hard to call. There are 13 residues in the CDR3. Deletions cut 3 bases from V and 2 bases from J, with 5 bases between. Germline CDR1 and CDR2: GTSNPN and SVGIG (reference sequence). The CDR3 reads CAWRAAGANVLTF. For the CDR3, the DNA is TGTGCCTGGAGGGCGGCTGGGGCCAACGTCCTGACTTTC.

The genes are TRBV11-2 and TRBJ2-7; D might be TRBD2 (5 bases). Germline loops: CDR1 SGHAT, CDR2 FQNNGV. CDR3 length: 15 residues. V lost 7 bases and J lost 0, with 16 bases in between. The CDR3 spells CASTPGTGSSYEQYF. As DNA, the CDR3 is TGTGCCAGCACCCCGGGAACGGGAAGCTCCTACGAGCAGTACTTC. Full variable domain (remainder filled in from reference TRBV11-2 and TRBJ2-7): EAGVAQSPRYKIIEKRQSVAFWCNPISGHATLYWYQQILGQGPKLLIQFQNNGVVDDSQLPKDRFSAERLKGVDSTLKIQPAKLEDSAVYLCASTPGTGSSYEQYFGPGTRLTVT.

This chain uses TRBV7-2 with TRBJ2-3, with 10 bases identical to TRBD1. Germline-derived CDR1 and CDR2 are SGHTA and FQGNSA. There are 15 residues in the CDR3. Trimming removed 5 bases from V and 4 bases from J; junction bases left unmatched: 6. CDR3 nucleotide sequence: TGTGCCAGCAGCCCGACAGGGGGCTATTCAGATACGCAGTATTTT. The encoded protein is CASSPTGGYSDTQYF.

V and J are TRBV19 and TRBJ2-2; no definite D call. CDR1 and CDR2 from the germline V gene are LNHDA and SQIVND (reference sequence). The germline V and J ends were trimmed by 8 bases and 0 bases, with 10 bases remaining between them. The CDR3 totals 14 residues. CDR3 residues: CASRLQANTGELFF. CDR3 sequence (DNA): TGTGCCAGTCGACTCCAAGCGAACACCGGGGAGCTGTTTTTT.